The TCR beta chain under discussion was sequenced for a study of long-term antiretroviral therapy in people with HIV. General study findings and limits: Repertoires from HIV showed CDR3 length ranges narrower than those of controls.

With respect to this clone: Its antigen is unidentified.

Survey-level immunoSEQ v3.0 assays were run. This table comes from immunoSEQ multiplex PCR, and its TCRdb copy is limited to in-frame clones, with some not included. The sample consists of over 30,000 clones, around 97% of them appearing once. V lost 0 bases, J lost 5 bases, and 10 bases lay in between. This CDR3 region has 14 residues. Germline-derived CDR1 and CDR2 are LGHNA and YNFKEQ. Sequenced here: unsorted PBMCs, sampled 7.6 years after starting antiretroviral therapy. The clonotype comes from a man younger than 40 with HIV. The chain recombines TRBV4-2 with TRBJ2-5; D not resolved. The CDR3 reads CASSQEVASETQYF. The CDR3 DNA follows: TGTGCCAGCAGCCAAGAAGTGGCGTCGGAGACCCAGTACTTC.